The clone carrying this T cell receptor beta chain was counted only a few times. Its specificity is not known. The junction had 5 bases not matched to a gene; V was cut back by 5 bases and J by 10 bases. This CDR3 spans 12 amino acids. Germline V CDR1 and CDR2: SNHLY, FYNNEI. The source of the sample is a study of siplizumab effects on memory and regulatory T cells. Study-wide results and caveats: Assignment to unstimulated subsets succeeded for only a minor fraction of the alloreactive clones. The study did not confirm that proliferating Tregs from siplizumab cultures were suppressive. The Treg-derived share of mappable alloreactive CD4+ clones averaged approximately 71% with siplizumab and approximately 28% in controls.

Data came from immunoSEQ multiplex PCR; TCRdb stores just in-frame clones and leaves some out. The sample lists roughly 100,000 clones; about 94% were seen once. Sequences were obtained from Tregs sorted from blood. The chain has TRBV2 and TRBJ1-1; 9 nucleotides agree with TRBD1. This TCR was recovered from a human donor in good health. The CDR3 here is CASSLGQGRAFF. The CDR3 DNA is TGTGCCAGCAGTCTAGGACAGGGGCGAGCTTTCTTT.